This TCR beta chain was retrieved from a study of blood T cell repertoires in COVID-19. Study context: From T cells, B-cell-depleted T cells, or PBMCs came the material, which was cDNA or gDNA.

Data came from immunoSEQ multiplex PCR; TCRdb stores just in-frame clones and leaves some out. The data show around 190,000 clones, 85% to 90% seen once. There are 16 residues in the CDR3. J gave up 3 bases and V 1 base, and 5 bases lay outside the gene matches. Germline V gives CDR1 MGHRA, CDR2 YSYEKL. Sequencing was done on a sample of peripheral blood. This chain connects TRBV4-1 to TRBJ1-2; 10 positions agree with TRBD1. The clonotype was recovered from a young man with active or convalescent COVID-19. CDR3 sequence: CASSQADRGLDYGYTF. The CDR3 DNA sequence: TGCGCCAGCAGCCAAGCTGACAGGGGGCTTGACTATGGCTACACCTTC.